Shown below are 3 T cell receptor beta chains from a single sample sequenced in a study of blood T cell repertoires in COVID-19. Measured with immunoSEQ multiplex PCR; TCRdb has only the in-frame clones, and not every one. The table has approximately 270,000 clones, approximately 80% seen once. The specimen sequenced was peripheral blood. The receptors stem from a man at least 80 years old with acute or convalescent COVID-19.

This chain joins TRBV2 and TRBJ2-3, with 9 nucleotides matching TRBD1. V dropped 6 bases and J dropped 3; count of bases not matched to a gene: 7. CDR1 is SNHLY, CDR2 FYNNEI, per germline. The CDR3 has 15 amino acids. CDR3 DNA: TGTGCCAGCAGCTTACAGGGGGCGCGTACAGATACGCAGTATTTT. Its protein is CASSLQGARTDTQYF.

The chain recombines TRBV11-3 with TRBJ2-4, with 8 nucleotides matching TRBD1. Germline lookup yields CDR1 SGHNT and CDR2 YENEEA. The CDR3 consists of 19 residues. V gave up 1 base and J gave up 3 bases; unmatched junction bases: 14. As DNA, the CDR3 is TGTGCCAGCAGCTTAGTGGGCTACCCAGAAACAGGGGGCAAAAACATTCAGTACTTC. It is translated as CASSLVGYPETGGKNIQYF.

The chain recombines TRBV11-2 with TRBJ2-7, with 9 positions matching TRBD2. CDR1 and CDR2 (germline): SGHAT, FQNNGV. V lost 3 bases and J lost 5; bases outside the gene matches: 8. This CDR3 contains 15 residues. The CDR3 loop is CASSFLGLAGNEQYF. The CDR3 DNA sequence: TGTGCCAGCAGCTTTCTCGGGCTAGCGGGAAACGAGCAGTACTTC.